This paragraph covers one T cell receptor (beta chain) sequence. Its antigen is unidentified. The sample is drawn from a study of shared clonotypes between healthy human individuals. Study-level results: Sorted-subset sequencing was shown by rarefaction to be incomplete despite large depth.

Trimming removed 6 bases from V and 0 bases from J, with 8 bases in between. The CDR3 length is 13 residues. Germline V gene lookup returns CDR1 MNHEY and CDR2 SVGAGI. Produced via immunoSEQ multiplex PCR; TCRdb's table is partial and in-frame only. In the table there are under 1,100,000 clones, 75% to 85% of which are singletons. This chain connects TRBV6-5 to TRBJ1-1; D gene unclear. The origin of this receptor is a man younger than 30 in good health. Some clones in this sample may be carry-over from other donors' samples. Input material: memory CD4+ T cells from PBMCs. The subset here: CD45RA-negative fraction. The CDR3 DNA reads as TGTGCCAGCAGCCCCTATGTGAACACTGAAGCTTTCTTT. Amino acids: CASSPYVNTEAFF.